These T cell receptor beta chains were read from a single sample in a study of T-cell reconstitution after alpha-beta-depleted transplantation in children. One entry per CDR3 protein, called by TCRdb with MiXCR from the PCR reads. Here the sample spans about 540,000 distinct CDR3 sequences, 20% to 30% being singletons. Sequenced here: PBMCs, sampled before TCRalphabeta/CD19-depleted stem cell transplant. The receptor source for this set is a boy in the first two years of life with Wiskott-Aldrich syndrome, due to receive a stem cell transplant. CDR3s include the opening cysteine and the closing phenylalanine or tryptophan. The D gene is left open where the match is weak. Expanded clones get a size class; other rows say once, few or many, or leave the size out.

>NA|NA|TRBJ2-2|TRBV2
CASKSDTGELFF
TGTGCCAGCAAGTCAGACACCGGGGAGCTGTTTTTT
>few|NA|TRBJ2-7|TRBV20-1
CSARRRARSYEQYF
TGCAGTGCTCGGAGGAGGGCCCGGTCCTACGAGCAGTACTTC
>few|NA|TRBJ2-7|TRBV18
CASSPAGGLTYEQYF
TGTGCCAGCTCACCAGCCGGGGGTCTGACCTACGAGCAGTACTTC
>few|NA|TRBJ1-1|TRBV11-3
CASSLGGPGNTEAFF
TGTGCCAGCAGCCTGGGGGGACCCGGGAACACTGAAGCTTTCTTT
>few|NA|TRBJ2-3|TRBV5-1
CASSFYSDSTDTQYF
TGCGCCAGCAGCTTTTACTCGGACAGCACAGATACGCAGTATTTT
>NA|TRBD2|TRBJ2-7|TRBV20-1
CSARRLASKGYEQYF
TGCAGTGCGCGAAGACTAGCTTCGAAAGGTTACGAGCAGTACTTC
>few|NA|TRBJ1-1|TRBV12-3/TRBV12-4
CASSLSGIAEAFF
TGTGCCAGCAGTTTATCGGGTATCGCTGAAGCTTTCTTT
>NA|TRBD1|TRBJ2-2|TRBV28
CASRSGGPGELFF
TGTGCCAGCAGGTCAGGGGGACCCGGGGAGCTGTTTTTT
>NA|NA|TRBJ1-1|TRBV12-3/TRBV12-4
CASSTPGGPTEAFF
TGTGCCAGCAGTACCCCCGGGGGGCCCACTGAAGCTTTCTTT
>few|TRBD1|TRBJ2-3|TRBV24-1
CATSDAGTGLGDTQYF
TGTGCCACCAGTGATGCCGGGACAGGGCTTGGAGATACGCAGTATTTT
>NA|TRBD2|TRBJ2-3|TRBV5-1
CASNLGTSGSLVDTQYF
TGCGCCAGCAACCTCGGGACTAGCGGGAGCTTAGTAGATACGCAGTATTTT
>few|TRBD1|TRBJ1-5|TRBV20-1
CSARRLPGQGIKISNQPQHF
TGCAGTGCTAGGCGGTTGCCGGGACAGGGAATTAAAATAAGCAATCAGCCCCAGCATTTT
>few|NA|TRBJ2-5|TRBV21-1
CASSNLGLVQETQYF
TGTGCCAGCAGCAACCTGGGACTAGTCCAAGAGACCCAGTACTTC
>few|NA|TRBJ2-1|TRBV20-1
CSARATSYGYNEQFF
TGCAGTGCTAGAGCGACTAGTTACGGATACAATGAGCAGTTCTTC
>NA|NA|TRBJ2-2|TRBV7-2
CASSLYLTGELFF
TGTGCCAGCAGCTTATATTTAACCGGGGAGCTGTTTTTT
>NA|TRBD1|TRBJ2-6|TRBV7-3
CASSLDRDRGSGANVLTF
TGTGCCAGCAGCTTAGACCGGGACAGAGGCTCTGGGGCCAACGTCCTGACTTTC
>few|TRBD2|TRBJ2-7|TRBV2
CASSERTSGSYEQYF
TGTGCCAGCAGTGAAAGGACTAGCGGGAGCTACGAGCAGTACTTC
>NA|NA|TRBJ2-7|TRBV6-1
CASSVGNYEQYF
TGTGCCAGCAGCGTGGGCAACTACGAGCAGTACTTC